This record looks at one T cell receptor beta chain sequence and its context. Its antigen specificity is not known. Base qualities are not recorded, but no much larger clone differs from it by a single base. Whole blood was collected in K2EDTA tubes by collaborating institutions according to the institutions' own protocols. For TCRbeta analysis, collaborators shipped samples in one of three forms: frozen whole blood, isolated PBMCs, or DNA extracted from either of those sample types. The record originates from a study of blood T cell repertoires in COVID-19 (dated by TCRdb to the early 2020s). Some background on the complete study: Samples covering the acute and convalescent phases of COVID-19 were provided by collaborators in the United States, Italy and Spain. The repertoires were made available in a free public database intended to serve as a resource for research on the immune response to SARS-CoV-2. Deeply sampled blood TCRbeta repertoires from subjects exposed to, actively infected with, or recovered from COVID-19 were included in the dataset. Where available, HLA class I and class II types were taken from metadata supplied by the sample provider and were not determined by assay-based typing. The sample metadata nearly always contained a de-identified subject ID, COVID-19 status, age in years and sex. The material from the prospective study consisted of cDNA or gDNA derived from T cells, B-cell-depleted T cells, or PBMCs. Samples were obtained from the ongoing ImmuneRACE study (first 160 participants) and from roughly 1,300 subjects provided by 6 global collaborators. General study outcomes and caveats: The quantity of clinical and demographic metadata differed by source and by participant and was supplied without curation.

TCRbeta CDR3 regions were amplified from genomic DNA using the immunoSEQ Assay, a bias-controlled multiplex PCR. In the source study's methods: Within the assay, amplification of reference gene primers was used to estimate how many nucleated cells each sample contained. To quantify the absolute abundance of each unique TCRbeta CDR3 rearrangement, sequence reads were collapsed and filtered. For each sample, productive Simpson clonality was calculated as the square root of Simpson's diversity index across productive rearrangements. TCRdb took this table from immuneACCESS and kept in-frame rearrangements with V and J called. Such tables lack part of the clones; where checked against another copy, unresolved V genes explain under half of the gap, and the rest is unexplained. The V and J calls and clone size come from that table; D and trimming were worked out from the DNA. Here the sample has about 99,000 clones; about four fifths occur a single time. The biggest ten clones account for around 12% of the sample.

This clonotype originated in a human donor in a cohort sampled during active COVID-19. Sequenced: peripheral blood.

The CDR3 reads as follows: CASSPTPDIGNTIYF. Here is the DNA: TGTGCCAGCTCACCGACTCCGGACATCGGAAACACCATATATTTT. The rearrangement joined TRBV18 to TRBJ1-3, with TRBD1 tentatively as D gene (5 bases match). The CDR1 and CDR2 encoded by the germline V gene are KGHSH and LQKENI. Its CDR3 holds 15 amino acids, cysteine through phenylalanine. CDR3 DNA is the only sequence kept; it has 45 bases, read in frame from the first base. V loses 3 bases, J loses 4 bases, and the germline ends lie 13 bases apart.